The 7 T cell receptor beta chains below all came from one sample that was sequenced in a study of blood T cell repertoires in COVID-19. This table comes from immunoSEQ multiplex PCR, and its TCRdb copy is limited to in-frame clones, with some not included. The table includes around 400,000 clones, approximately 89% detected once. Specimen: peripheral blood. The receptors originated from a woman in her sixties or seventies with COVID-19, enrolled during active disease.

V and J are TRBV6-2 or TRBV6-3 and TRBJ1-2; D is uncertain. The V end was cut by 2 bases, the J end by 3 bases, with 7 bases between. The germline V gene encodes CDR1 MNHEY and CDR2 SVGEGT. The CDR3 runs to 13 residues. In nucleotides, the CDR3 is TGTGCCAGCAGTTACGGGCAGGACTATGGCTACACCTTC. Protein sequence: CASSYGQDYGYTF.

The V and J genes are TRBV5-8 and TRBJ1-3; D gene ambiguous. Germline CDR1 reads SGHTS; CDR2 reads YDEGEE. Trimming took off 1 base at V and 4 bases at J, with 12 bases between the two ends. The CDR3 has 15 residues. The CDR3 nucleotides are TGTGCCAGCAGCTTGTGGGCGAGTCCGGGAAACACCATATATTTT. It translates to CASSLWASPGNTIYF.

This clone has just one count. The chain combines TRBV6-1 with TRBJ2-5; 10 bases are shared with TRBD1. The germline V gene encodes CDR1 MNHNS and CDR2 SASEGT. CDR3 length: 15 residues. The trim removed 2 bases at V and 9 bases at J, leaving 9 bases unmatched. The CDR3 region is CASSEKGQGRSAQYF. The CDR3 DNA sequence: TGTGCCAGCAGTGAAAAGGGACAGGGGAGGTCGGCCCAGTACTTC.

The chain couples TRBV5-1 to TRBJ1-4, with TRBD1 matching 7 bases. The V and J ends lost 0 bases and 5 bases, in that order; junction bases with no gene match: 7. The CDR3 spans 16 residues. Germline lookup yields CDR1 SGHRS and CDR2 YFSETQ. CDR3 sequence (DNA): TGCGCCAGCAGCTTGGGCCAGGGGGTATCAAATGAAAAACTGTTTTTT. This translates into CASSLGQGVSNEKLFF.

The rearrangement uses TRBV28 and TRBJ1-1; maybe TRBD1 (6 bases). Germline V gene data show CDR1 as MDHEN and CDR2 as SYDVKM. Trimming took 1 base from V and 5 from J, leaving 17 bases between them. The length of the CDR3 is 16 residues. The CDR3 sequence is CASSLSGAGYNTEAFF. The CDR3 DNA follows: TGTGCCAGCAGTTTATCAGGGGCAGGGTATAATACTGAAGCTTTCTTT.

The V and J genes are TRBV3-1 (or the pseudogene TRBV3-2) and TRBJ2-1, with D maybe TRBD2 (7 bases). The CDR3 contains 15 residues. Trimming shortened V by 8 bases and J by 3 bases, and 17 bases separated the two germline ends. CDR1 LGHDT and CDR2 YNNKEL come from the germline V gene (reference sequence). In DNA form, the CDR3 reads TGTGCCAGCCACTCGAGGGGGGGGATCTACAATGAGCAGTTCTTC. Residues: CASHSRGGIYNEQFF.

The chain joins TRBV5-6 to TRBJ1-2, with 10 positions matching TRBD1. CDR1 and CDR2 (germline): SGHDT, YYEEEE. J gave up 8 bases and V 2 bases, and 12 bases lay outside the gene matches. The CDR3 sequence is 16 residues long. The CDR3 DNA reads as TGTGCCAGCAGCTTTAGGTCGACAGGGGGCGCGGGAGGCTACACCTTC. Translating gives CASSFRSTGGAGGYTF.